The next 20 T cell receptor beta chains were all read from a single sample in a study of response to subunit inactivated influenza vaccine. TCRdb redid the calling of the RT-PCR reads with MiXCR, one entry per CDR3 protein. The repertoire has 500,000 to 700,000 distinct CDR3 sequences, roughly 25% of them found once; the top ten carry 2.5% to 3%. These sequences were also reported in another study, on T cells expressing NK-cell markers. According to that study: The authors made TCR beta cDNA libraries by 5'RACE template switching. This switching added a universal primer site and UMIs.

This sample comprised CD4+ T cells sorted from PBMCs, obtained 11 to 12 days after vaccination. The receptor source for this set is a man in his fifties or sixties who received an inactivated influenza vaccine.

The chain employs TRBV27 and TRBJ1-5; D is unresolved. The V gene's germline CDR1 is MNHEY and CDR2 SMNVEV (reference sequence). CDR3 size: 13 residues. V lost 5 bases and J 6 bases, leaving 11 bases between the germline ends. The CDR3 here is CASSPALVQPQHF. DNA for the CDR3: TGTGCCAGCAGTCCGGCGTTAGTTCAGCCCCAGCATTTT.

This clonotype turned up a few times. The chain has TRBV20-1 and TRBJ2-1; no reliable D call. This CDR3 has 12 amino acids. Looked up from germline, CDR1 is DFQATT and CDR2 is SNEGSKA (reference sequence). Trimming cost V 3 bases and J 9 bases, with 12 bases left between them. This CDR3 reads CSASPPWGEQFF. In DNA, the CDR3 is TGCAGTGCTAGTCCCCCTTGGGGTGAGCAGTTCTTC.

V and J are TRBV9 and TRBJ2-3; 7 bases line up with TRBD2. V was clipped by 3 bases and J by 2 bases; unmatched bases: 9. Germline V gene data show CDR1 as SGDLS and CDR2 as YYNGEE. The CDR3 has 16 amino acids. The CDR3 nucleotides read TGTGCCAGCAGCGGACCAGGAGCGGGGTACACAGATACGCAGTATTTT. Residues: CASSGPGAGYTDTQYF.

As DNA, the CDR3 is TGCGCCAGCAGCTTGGGTGGTGCGGGAAATGAAAAACTGTTTTTT. It translates to CASSLGGAGNEKLFF. The chain recombines TRBV5-1 with TRBJ1-4; D gene unclear. The germline V and J ends were trimmed by 0 bases and 5 bases, with 11 bases remaining between them. Germline CDR1 SGHRS, CDR2 YFSETQ. The CDR3 has 15 residues.

The chain combines TRBV12-3 or TRBV12-4 with TRBJ2-7; 8 bases fit TRBD1. CDR3 size: 13 residues. After removal of 6 bases from V and 6 bases from J, the junction contained 7 bases not matched to a gene. The CDR3: CASSSGTGPEQYF. The CDR3 DNA is TGTGCCAGCAGCTCCGGGACAGGACCCGAGCAGTACTTC.

This clonotype was detected ten times or more. This chain connects TRBV11-2 to TRBJ2-5, with D possibly being TRBD1 (6 bases). This CDR3 is built from 13 residues. Trimming took off 4 bases at V and 7 bases at J, with 13 bases between the two ends. Germline loops: CDR1 SGHAT, CDR2 FQNNGV. The CDR3: CASSSGGLMTQYF. CDR3 in DNA: TGTGCCAGCAGCTCTGGGGGCCTGATGACCCAGTACTTC.

This clonotype came up a few times. The chain links TRBV28 to TRBJ2-1; TRBD1 aligns across 10 bases. V trimming: 8 bases; J trimming: 12 bases; junction bases outside the gene matches: 22. The germline V gene encodes CDR1 MDHEN and CDR2 SYDVKM. CDR3 size: 17 residues. In DNA, the CDR3 is TGTGCCAGCCAATTATACGAATTGGGGACAGGGGATTTGGTGCAGTTCTTC. It specifies CASQLYELGTGDLVQFF. The full variable domain, rest sourced from reference TRBV28 and TRBJ2-1, is DVKVTQSSRYLVKRTGEKVFLECVQDMDHENMFWYRQDPGLGLRLIYFSYDVKMKEKGDIPEGYSVSREKKERFSLILESASTNQTSMYLCASQLYELGTGDLVQFFGPGTRLTVL.

Only a few counts were recorded for this clonotype. This chain links TRBV20-1 with TRBJ2-1, with 10 bases identical to TRBD1. The length of the CDR3 is 15 residues. Germline V gene data show CDR1 as DFQATT and CDR2 as SNEGSKA (reference sequence). Unmatched junction bases numbered 5, after V lost 2 bases and J lost 4 bases. CDR3 protein: CSARNLGQGYNEQFF. In DNA, the CDR3 is TGCAGTGCTAGAAACCTGGGACAGGGGTACAATGAGCAGTTCTTC.

This clonotype came up a few times. The chain recombines TRBV24-1 with TRBJ2-3; 8 bases are shared with TRBD2. The junction had 3 bases not matched to a gene; V was cut back by 2 bases and J by 0 bases. The CDR3 is 16 amino acids. Germline values: CDR1 KGHDR, CDR2 SFDVKD. CDR3: CATSDSGTRSTDTQYF. The CDR3 DNA follows: TGTGCCACCAGTGATTCCGGGACTAGGAGCACAGATACGCAGTATTTT.

The chain combines TRBV7-2 with TRBJ2-1; the D gene is possibly TRBD1 (5 bases). V lost 1 base and J 5 bases, leaving 12 bases between the germline ends. This CDR3 comprises 15 residues. Germline CDR1 reads SGHTA; CDR2 reads FQGNSA. CDR3 region: CASSLVFRQHNEQFF. The CDR3 region has the DNA TGTGCCAGCAGCTTAGTGTTTCGACAGCACAATGAGCAGTTCTTC.

In its sample, this clonotype was seen a few times. The CDR3 nucleotides are TGTGCCAGCAGTGAAGGACGGACAGAAACCTACGAGCAGTACTTC. It is translated as CASSEGRTETYEQYF. V usage is TRBV2 and J usage is TRBJ2-7, with a possible D match to TRBD1 (6 bases). The length of the CDR3 is 15 residues. Per the germline V gene, CDR1 is SNHLY and CDR2 is FYNNEI. V lost 1 base and J 2 bases, leaving 12 bases between the germline ends.

The chain joins TRBV12-3 or TRBV12-4 to TRBJ2-6; the D is unclear. V was cut by 1 base and J by 0 bases, with 25 bases left in between. The CDR3 spans 22 residues. The CDR3 nucleotides read TGTGCCAGCAGTTTAGTGCGGCCAAAGGCCGGTAGATTGAGCTCTGGGGCCAACGTCCTGACTTTC. It yields the protein CASSLVRPKAGRLSSGANVLTF.

This clonotype was counted many times. V usage is TRBV12-3 or TRBV12-4 and J usage is TRBJ2-1, with unresolved D. CDR3 length: 14 amino acids. V lost 1 base and J lost 5, with 9 bases in between. This chain's CDR3 is CASSLGFGDNEQFF. CDR3 sequence (DNA): TGTGCCAGCAGTTTAGGGTTTGGGGACAATGAGCAGTTCTTC.

In its sample, this clonotype was seen a few times. This rearrangement joins TRBV4-3 to TRBJ2-1; D gene ambiguous. The V end lost 2 bases, the J end lost 7 bases, and 12 bases lay between the germline ends. Germline CDR1 LGHNA, CDR2 YSLEER. There are 14 residues in the CDR3. Written as DNA, the CDR3 is TGCGCCAGCAGCCAAAGCCCCACAAGGAATGAGCAGTTCTTC. This gives the protein CASSQSPTRNEQFF.

Concerning this clonotype: The junction departs from the called germline gene at one end, perhaps through a read error. This CDR3 reads CASRYSVRNEQFF. Here the CDR3 DNA reads TGTGCCAGCAGGTACTCGGTAAGAAATGAGCAGTTCTTC. The J gene is TRBJ2-1, the V gene TRBV6-5; D is undetermined. The CDR3 consists of 13 residues. The germline CDR1 and CDR2 sequences are MNHEY and SVGAGI.

V and J are TRBV5-1 and TRBJ1-1; D remains unclear. Germline assignment: CDR1 SGHRS and CDR2 YFSETQ. The CDR3 is 10 amino acids. Trimming left V 10 bases short and J 4 bases short, with 8 bases between. The CDR3 reads CAGGSTEAFF. The CDR3 nucleotides read TGCGCCGGAGGTAGCACTGAAGCTTTCTTT.

The rearrangement joins TRBV29-1 to TRBJ2-2, with D possibly matching TRBD2 (5 bases). Trimming removed 4 bases from V and 11 bases from J, with 17 bases in between. The CDR3 totals 13 residues. CDR1 and CDR2 (germline): SQVTM, ANQGSEA. The CDR3 spells CSVVRTAGGELFF. CDR3 bases: TGCAGCGTTGTGAGGACGGCGGGCGGCGAGCTGTTTTTT.

This clonotype was observed many times. The chain is built from TRBV7-2 and TRBJ1-5; D is unresolved. The germline V gene encodes CDR1 SGHTA and CDR2 FQGNSA. The CDR3 is 13 amino acids. The ends were cut back, 5 bases at V and 0 bases at J, with 5 bases in the middle. CDR3 sequence (DNA): TGTGCCAGCAGCCAAGATAGCAATCAGCCCCAGCATTTT. This gives the protein CASSQDSNQPQHF.

The genes are TRBV4-3 and TRBJ2-2, with D perhaps matching TRBD2 (6 bases). The CDR3 is made up of 17 amino acids. CDR1 LGHNA and CDR2 YSLEER come from the germline V gene. Trimming removed 0 bases from V and 5 bases from J, with 16 bases in between. The CDR3 here is CASSQDSAAGWTGELFF. The CDR3 DNA reads as TGCGCCAGCAGCCAAGATAGCGCCGCGGGGTGGACCGGGGAGCTGTTTTTT.

The chain couples TRBV12-3 or TRBV12-4 to TRBJ2-3, with 8 bases identical to TRBD2. J lost 5 bases, V lost 3 bases, and 7 bases had no gene match. The CDR3 consists of 15 residues. The CDR3 loop reads CASSFSAGEEDTQYF. CDR3 bases: TGTGCCAGCAGTTTTTCAGCGGGAGAGGAAGATACGCAGTATTTT.